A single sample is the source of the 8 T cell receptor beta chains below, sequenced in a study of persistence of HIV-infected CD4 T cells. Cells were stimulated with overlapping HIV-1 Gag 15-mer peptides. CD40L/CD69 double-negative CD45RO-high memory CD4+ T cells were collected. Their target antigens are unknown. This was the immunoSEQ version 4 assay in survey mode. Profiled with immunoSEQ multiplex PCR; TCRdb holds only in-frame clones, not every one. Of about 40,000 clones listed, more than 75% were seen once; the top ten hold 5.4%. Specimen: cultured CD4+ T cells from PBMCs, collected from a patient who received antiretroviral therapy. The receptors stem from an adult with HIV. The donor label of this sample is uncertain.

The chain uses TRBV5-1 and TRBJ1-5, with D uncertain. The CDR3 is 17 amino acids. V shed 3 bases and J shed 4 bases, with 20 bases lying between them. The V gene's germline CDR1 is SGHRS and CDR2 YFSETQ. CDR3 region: CASSSVPGADSNQPQHF. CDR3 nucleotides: TGCGCCAGCAGCTCGGTTCCGGGAGCTGACTCTAATCAGCCCCAGCATTTT. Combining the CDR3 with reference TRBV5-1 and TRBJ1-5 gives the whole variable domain KAGVTQTPRYLIKTRGQQVTLSCSPISGHRSVSWYQQTPGQGLQFLFEYFSETQRNKGNFPGRFSGRQFSNSRSEMNVSTLELGDSALYLCASSSVPGADSNQPQHFGDGTRLSIL.

The CDR3 DNA reads TGTGCCAGCAGTCGGGGGATGGGACAGGGCCATGAAAAACTGTTTTTT. Its protein product is CASSRGMGQGHEKLFF. The rearrangement links TRBV28 to TRBJ1-4, with 9 bases lining up with TRBD1. CDR1 is MDHEN, CDR2 SYDVKM, per germline. The CDR3 totals 16 residues. Germline trimming cut 5 bases from V and 6 bases from J; bases unmatched to any gene: 10. The variable domain in full, with the rest retrieved from reference TRBV28 and TRBJ1-4, is DVKVTQSSRYLVKRTGEKVFLECVQDMDHENMFWYRQDPGLGLRLIYFSYDVKMKEKGDIPEGYSVSREKKERFSLILESASTNQTSMYLCASSRGMGQGHEKLFFGSGTQLSVL.

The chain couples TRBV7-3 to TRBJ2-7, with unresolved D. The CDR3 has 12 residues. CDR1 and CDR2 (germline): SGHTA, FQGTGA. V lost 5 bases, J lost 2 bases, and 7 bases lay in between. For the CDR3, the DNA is TGTGCCAGCAGCATACACGCCTACGAGCAGTACTTC. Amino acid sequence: CASSIHAYEQYF.

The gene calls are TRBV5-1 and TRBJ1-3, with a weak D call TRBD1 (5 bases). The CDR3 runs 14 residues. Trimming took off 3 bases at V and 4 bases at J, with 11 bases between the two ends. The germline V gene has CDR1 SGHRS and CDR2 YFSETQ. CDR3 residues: CASSSGGSGNTIYF. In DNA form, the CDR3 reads TGCGCCAGCAGCTCCGGGGGGTCAGGAAACACCATATATTTT.

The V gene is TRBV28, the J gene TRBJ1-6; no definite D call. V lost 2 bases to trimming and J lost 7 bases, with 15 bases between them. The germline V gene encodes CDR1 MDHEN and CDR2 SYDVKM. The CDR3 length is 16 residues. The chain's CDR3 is CASSLAGSSGNSPLHF. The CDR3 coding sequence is TGTGCCAGCAGTTTAGCGGGATCCTCTGGAAATTCACCCCTCCACTTT.

Written as DNA, the CDR3 is TGTGCCAGCGGACGGAGCCAAGAGACCCAGTACTTC. Protein: CASGRSQETQYF. V usage is TRBV2 and J usage is TRBJ2-5; D gene ambiguous. CDR1 SNHLY and CDR2 FYNNEI come from the germline V gene. The CDR3 runs 12 residues. V gave up 8 bases and J gave up 1 base, with 8 bases separating them.

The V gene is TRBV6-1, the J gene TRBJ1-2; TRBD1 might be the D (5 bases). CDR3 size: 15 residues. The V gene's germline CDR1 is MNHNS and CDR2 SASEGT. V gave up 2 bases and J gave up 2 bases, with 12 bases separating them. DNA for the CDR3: TGTGCCAGCAGTGAATCCCCCGGGGCGAACTATGGCTACACCTTC. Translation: CASSESPGANYGYTF.

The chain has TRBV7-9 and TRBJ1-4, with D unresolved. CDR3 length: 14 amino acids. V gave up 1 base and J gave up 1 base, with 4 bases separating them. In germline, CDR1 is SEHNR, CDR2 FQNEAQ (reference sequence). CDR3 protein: CASSLGKTNEKLFF. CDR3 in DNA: TGTGCCAGCAGCTTAGGAAAAACTAATGAAAAACTGTTTTTT.